This TCR beta chain emerged from a study of blood T cell repertoires in COVID-19. Study as a whole: T cells, B-cell-depleted T cells, or PBMCs supplied cDNA or gDNA.

Germline CDR1 SGDLS, CDR2 YYNGEE. Losses at the gene ends were 9 bases for V and 3 bases for J; bases not matched to a gene: 18. The length of the CDR3 is 17 residues. TCRdb keeps only in-frame clones here, not all; method: immunoSEQ multiplex PCR. This sample has 200,000 to 250,000 clones; about 85% occur once, and the top ten carry around 0.97%. The chain employs TRBV9 and TRBJ1-5, with 7 nucleotides matching TRBD1. The sequenced sample was peripheral blood. This receptor was taken from a man aged 35-49 years with acute or convalescent COVID-19. The DNA of the CDR3 is TGTGCCACCCCCCCCCTTGACAGGGCGGAAGACAATCAGCCCCAGCATTTT. Translating it yields CATPPLDRAEDNQPQHF.